Included here is one T cell receptor (beta chain) sequence, with context. Its target is not known. This CDR3 region has 15 residues. Looked up from germline, CDR1 is WNHNN and CDR2 is SYGVQD (reference sequence). With 8 bases clipped from V and 1 base from J, the junction kept 9 bases outside the gene matches. This sample is part of a study of cytomegalovirus exposure and HLA in healthy donors. On the study more broadly: Of all 400 or so donors who were genotyped, roughly 81% belonged to the Caucasian-associated ancestry cluster. Broader study findings: According to a later analysis, most TCR beta chains associated with CMV appeared HLA-restricted.

PCR employed 60 Vbeta and 13 Jbeta primers. The repertoire was sequenced with immunoSEQ multiplex PCR; TCRdb's copy has only in-frame clones and lacks some. The sample consists of about 120,000 clones, roughly 76% of them appearing once. V usage is TRBV10-1 and J usage is TRBJ2-3; 7 bases are a match to TRBD2. The sequencing input was PBMCs. The origin of this receptor is a man younger than 45 in good health and CMV-seronegative. The CDR3 reads CASPRRGRGTDTQYF. In nucleotides, the CDR3 is TGCGCCAGCCCCCGGCGGGGGAGGGGCACAGATACGCAGTATTTT.